The 6 T cell receptor beta chains listed next were all sequenced from one sample in a study of T cell repertoires in cytomegalovirus infection. These TCRs' antigens remain unknown. MiXCR, run by TCRdb on the reads, gives a single entry per CDR3 protein. The sample records hundreds of thousands of distinct CDR3 sequences, around 31% being singletons. The input for sequencing was cultured PBMCs, taken from culture after CMV antigen stimulation. The receptors shown here come from a human donor in good health (CMV status not recorded). Some clones in this sample may be carry-over from other donors' samples.

V is TRBV24-1 and J is TRBJ2-1; TRBD2 matches at 7 bases. Germline CDR1 KGHDR, CDR2 SFDVKD. Trimming at V came to 4 bases and at J to 8 bases, leaving 10 bases not matched to a gene. This CDR3 is 15 amino acids long. The CDR3 spells CATSDSTSPRDEQFF. The CDR3 coding sequence is TGTGCCACCAGTGACTCGACTAGCCCAAGGGATGAGCAGTTCTTC.

In its sample, this clonotype was seen a few times. The V call is TRBV29-1, the J call TRBJ2-5; 10 nucleotides line up with TRBD2. The CDR3 is made up of 16 amino acids. Germline V gene lookup returns CDR1 SQVTM and CDR2 ANQGSEA. The V segment lost 2 bases and the J segment 1 base; nucleotides outside the gene matches: 7. CDR3 protein: CSVERGSSGGQETQYF. In DNA form, the CDR3 reads TGCAGCGTTGAACGGGGGTCTAGCGGGGGCCAAGAGACCCAGTACTTC. The whole variable domain, filled in from reference TRBV29-1 and TRBJ2-5, reads SAVISQKPSRDICQRGTSLTIQCQVDSQVTMMFWYRQQPGQSLTLIATANQGSEATYESGFVIDKFPISRPNLTFSTLTVSNMSPEDSSIYLCSVERGSSGGQETQYFGPGTRLLVL.

This clonotype came up many times. The rearrangement joins TRBV7-9 to TRBJ2-2; tentatively, D is TRBD2 (6 bases). Germline lookup yields CDR1 SEHNR and CDR2 FQNEAQ (reference sequence). V lost 4 bases and J lost 2, with 11 bases in between. This CDR3 comprises 15 residues. In DNA form, the CDR3 reads TGTGCCAGCAGCTCGCGGGACCCTAACACCGGGGAGCTGTTTTTT. It encodes CASSSRDPNTGELFF.

The table lists this clonotype with many counts. This sequence joins TRBV6-1 and TRBJ2-2, with no clear D. Trimming took 4 bases from V and 2 from J, leaving 11 bases between them. The germline V gene has CDR1 MNHNS and CDR2 SASEGT. CDR3 length equals 15 residues. CDR3 DNA: TGTGCCAGCAGTGTCCAATCACTTAACACCGGGGAGCTGTTTTTT. This sequence encodes CASSVQSLNTGELFF.

The chain is built from TRBV6-6 and TRBJ2-1; 11 nucleotides line up with TRBD2. Germline V lookup: CDR1 MNHNY, CDR2 SVGAGI (reference sequence). This CDR3 comprises 23 residues. V was pared by 0 bases and J by 4 bases, with 23 bases of the junction left unmatched. The CDR3 protein is CASSYSILAGGPFFASLYNEQFF. In DNA, the CDR3 is TGTGCCAGCAGTTACTCGATTCTAGCGGGGGGCCCCTTTTTTGCGTCGCTATACAATGAGCAGTTCTTC.

The chain combines TRBV7-2 with TRBJ2-3, with D unclear. Deletions cut 5 bases from V and 4 bases from J, with 7 bases between. This CDR3 has 12 residues. Germline-derived CDR1 and CDR2 are SGHTA and FQGNSA. The CDR3 DNA is TGTGCCAGCAGCAGGGATTCAGATACGCAGTATTTT. Protein: CASSRDSDTQYF.